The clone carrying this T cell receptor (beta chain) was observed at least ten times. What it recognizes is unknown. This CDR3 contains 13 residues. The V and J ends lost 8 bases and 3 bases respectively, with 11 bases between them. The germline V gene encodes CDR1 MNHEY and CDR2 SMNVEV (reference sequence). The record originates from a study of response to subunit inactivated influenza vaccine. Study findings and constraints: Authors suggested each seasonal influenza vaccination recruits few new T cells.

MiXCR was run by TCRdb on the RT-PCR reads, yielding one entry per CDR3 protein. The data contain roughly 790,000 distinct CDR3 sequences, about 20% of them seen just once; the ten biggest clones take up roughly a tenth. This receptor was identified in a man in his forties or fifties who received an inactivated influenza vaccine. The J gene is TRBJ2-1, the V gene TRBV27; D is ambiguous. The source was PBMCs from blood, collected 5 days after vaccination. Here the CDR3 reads CASSYTHYNEQFF. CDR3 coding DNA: TGTGCCAGCTCTTACACTCACTACAATGAGCAGTTCTTC.